Below, 14 T cell receptor beta chains from the same sample are listed, as sequenced in a study of spatial heterogeneity in lung cancer. The study's findings and limits: One measure, the expanded intratumoral alpha and beta TCR count, tracked tumor mutation counts.

The sample's time point: sample taken at primary tumor resection. No antigen has been identified for these receptors. TCRdb recomputed calls from the 5' RACE reads with MiXCR, one row per CDR3 protein. Here the sample spans thousands of distinct CDR3 sequences, roughly 7% being singletons. The source material was lung tumor tissue, sampled at surgery. The receptors here all came from a male donor with early-stage non-small cell lung cancer.

The chain carries TRBV19 and TRBJ1-4; D remains ambiguous. The germline gives CDR1 LNHDA, CDR2 SQIVND (reference sequence). V was clipped by 3 bases and J by 5 bases, with 1 base between them. This CDR3 is 11 amino acids long. The CDR3 DNA reads TGTGCCAGTAGTATCAATGAAAAACTGTTTTTT. This codes for CASSINEKLFF.

By share of the sample, this clonotype is medium-sized. This chain uses TRBV6-1 with TRBJ1-2; no reliable D call. Deletions cut 5 bases from V and 12 bases from J, with 7 bases between. CDR3 length: 9 amino acids. Germline CDR1 MNHNS, CDR2 SASEGT. CDR3 DNA sequence: TGTGCCAGCAGTCCCCCCGACACCTTC. Its translation: CASSPPDTF.

Sample share makes this clonotype medium-sized. The genes are TRBV24-1 and TRBJ1-5; D uncertain. The CDR3 runs to 17 residues. Trimming left V 0 bases short and J 0 bases short, with 11 bases between. The germline gives CDR1 KGHDR, CDR2 SFDVKD. The CDR3 loop reads CATSDLRDPDSNQPQHF. For the CDR3, the DNA is TGTGCCACCAGTGATTTGCGGGATCCGGATAGCAATCAGCCCCAGCATTTT.

Relative to its sample, this clonotype is medium-sized. The junction shows a germline mismatch at one end, possibly a read error. The rearrangement uses TRBV28 and TRBJ2-7; D is perhaps TRBD2 (5 bases). The CDR3 runs to 11 residues. CDR1 and CDR2 (germline): MDHEN, SYDVKM. CDR3 DNA sequence: TGTGCCAGCAGTATCAGGACTCAAACGAACTTC. The encoded protein is CASSIRTQTNF. The full variable domain, rest sourced from reference TRBV28 and TRBJ2-7, is DVKVTQSSRYLVKRTGEKVFLECVQDMDHENMFWYRQDPGLGLRLIYFSYDVKMKEKGDIPEGYSVSREKKERFSLILESASTNQTSMYLCASSIRTQTNFGPGTRLTVT.

There are many counts of this clonotype. This rearrangement joins TRBV2 to TRBJ1-1, with TRBD1 identical over 10 bases. Germline V gene lookup returns CDR1 SNHLY and CDR2 FYNNEI. Losses at the gene ends were 3 bases for V and 1 base for J; bases not matched to a gene: 5. The CDR3 spans 16 residues. CDR3 residues: CASSETGGLENTEAFF. The CDR3 region has the DNA TGTGCCAGCAGTGAGACAGGGGGCTTGGAGAACACTGAAGCTTTCTTT. Supplemented by reference TRBV2 and TRBJ1-1, the full variable domain reads EPEVTQTPSHQVTQMGQEVILRCVPISNHLYFYWYRQILGQKVEFLVSFYNNEISEKSEIFDDQFSVERPDGSNFTLKIRSTKLEDSAMYFCASSETGGLENTEAFFGQGTRLTVV.

This clonotype was counted ten times or more. This chain connects TRBV7-9 to TRBJ2-3, with TRBD2 matching over 7 bases. Germline V gives CDR1 SEHNR, CDR2 FQNEAQ (reference sequence). After removal of 3 bases from V and 1 base from J, the junction contained 4 bases not matched to a gene. The CDR3 is made up of 15 amino acids. CDR3 amino acids: CASSFPSGGTDTQYF. The CDR3 nucleotides are TGTGCCAGCAGCTTTCCCAGCGGGGGCACAGATACGCAGTATTTT.

This clonotype was seen a few times. The rearrangement uses TRBV28 and TRBJ2-2; the match to TRBD1 covers 8 bases. From germline, CDR1 is MDHEN and CDR2 SYDVKM. V was clipped by 5 bases and J by 5 bases; unmatched bases: 4. The CDR3 runs 14 residues. The CDR3 sequence: CASSPGGGTGELFF. The CDR3 coding sequence is TGTGCCAGCAGTCCAGGGGGCGGGACCGGGGAGCTGTTTTTT.

This clonotype was seen repeatedly, ten times or more. In DNA form, the CDR3 reads TGTGCCAGCAGCGGGCCTGCCCAAGAGACCCAGTACTTC. Its protein product is CASSGPAQETQYF. The gene calls are TRBV28 and TRBJ2-5; no definite D call. This CDR3 contains 13 residues. Per the germline V gene, CDR1 is MDHEN and CDR2 is SYDVKM. The V gene lost 6 bases and the J gene lost 1 base, with 9 bases spanning the gap.

This clonotype turned up a few times. One junction end does not reproduce the germline sequence, and a read error may be involved. The rearrangement links TRBV14 to TRBJ2-1, with TRBD1 matching 10 bases. This CDR3 comprises 15 residues. CDR1 is SGHDN, CDR2 FVKESK, per germline. The chain's CDR3 is CASSQALGQGMPRVF. The CDR3 region has the DNA TGTGCCAGCAGCCAAGCTTTGGGACAGGGGATGCCTAGGGTCTTC. The whole variable domain, remainder taken from reference TRBV14 and TRBJ2-1, is EAGVTQFPSHSVIEKGQTVTLRCDPISGHDNLYWYRRVMGKEIKFLLHFVKESKQDESGMPNNRFLAERTGGTYSTLKVQPAELEDSGVYFCASSQALGQGMPRVFGPGTRLTVL.

The chain links TRBV29-1 to TRBJ1-1; a possible D gene is TRBD1 (5 bases). Germline V gene lookup returns CDR1 SQVTM and CDR2 ANQGSEA. Trimming took 7 bases from V and 3 from J, leaving 12 bases between them. This CDR3 spans 12 amino acids. CDR3 sequence: CSAGHPDTEAFF. For the CDR3, the DNA is TGCAGCGCTGGACACCCAGACACTGAAGCTTTCTTT.

This clonotype is judged medium-sized. The V call is TRBV29-1, the J call TRBJ2-2, with D perhaps TRBD2 (6 bases). V lost 3 bases and J 6 bases, leaving 11 bases between the germline ends. This CDR3 is 13 amino acids long. Germline CDR1 is SQVTM and CDR2 is ANQGSEA. This chain's CDR3 is CSVDLSGAGELFF. For the CDR3, the DNA is TGCAGCGTTGATCTCTCGGGGGCCGGGGAGCTGTTTTTT.

V gene TRBV20-1 combines with J gene TRBJ2-3, with D perhaps given as TRBD1 or TRBD2 (7 bases each). The length of the CDR3 is 16 residues. Trimming stripped 5 bases from V and 1 base from J, with 19 bases between. CDR1 and CDR2 (germline): DFQATT, SNEGSKA (reference sequence). This CDR3 reads CSARQPRGRGTDTQYF. The DNA of the CDR3 is TGCAGTGCTCGCCAACCCAGGGGGAGGGGCACAGATACGCAGTATTTT.

Ten or more counts support this clonotype. The chain couples TRBV10-2 to TRBJ2-4; a possible D gene is TRBD1 (5 bases). The CDR3 extends over 13 amino acids. The V end lost 10 bases, the J end lost 3 bases, and 13 bases lay between the germline ends. Germline values: CDR1 WSHSY, CDR2 SAAADI. The DNA of the CDR3 is TGCGCCACCTACGACAGAGGCAAAAACATTCAGTACTTC. This encodes CATYDRGKNIQYF.

Concerning this clonotype: One base away lies a much larger clone, so this may be a sequencing read error. The conserved final phenylalanine or tryptophan is absent from the CDR3, which likely points to a read error. This sequence joins TRBV7-9 and TRBJ2-3; D gene ambiguous. From germline, CDR1 is SEHNR and CDR2 FQNEAQ (reference sequence). The CDR3 totals 17 residues. Trimming took off 5 bases at V and 5 bases at J, with 23 bases between the two ends. The CDR3 protein is CASSQAPELRPRDTQYL. The CDR3 region has the DNA TGTGCCAGCAGCCAAGCTCCAGAATTAAGGCCTAGAGATACGCAGTATCTT.